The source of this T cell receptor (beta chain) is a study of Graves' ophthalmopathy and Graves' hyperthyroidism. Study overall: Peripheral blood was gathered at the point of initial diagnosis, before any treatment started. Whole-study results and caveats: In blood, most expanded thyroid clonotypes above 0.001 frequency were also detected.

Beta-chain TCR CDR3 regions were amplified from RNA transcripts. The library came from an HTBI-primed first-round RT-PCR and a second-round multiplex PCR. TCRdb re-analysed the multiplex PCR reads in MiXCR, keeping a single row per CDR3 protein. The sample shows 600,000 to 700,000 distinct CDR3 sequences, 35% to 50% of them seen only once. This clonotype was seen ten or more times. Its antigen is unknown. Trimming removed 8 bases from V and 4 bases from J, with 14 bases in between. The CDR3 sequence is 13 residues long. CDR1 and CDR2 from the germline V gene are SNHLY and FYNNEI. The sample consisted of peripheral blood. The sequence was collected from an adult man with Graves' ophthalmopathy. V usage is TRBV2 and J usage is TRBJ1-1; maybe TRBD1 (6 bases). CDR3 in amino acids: CASRHSGATEAFF. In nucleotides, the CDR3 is TGTGCCAGCCGCCATTCAGGGGCCACTGAAGCTTTCTTT.